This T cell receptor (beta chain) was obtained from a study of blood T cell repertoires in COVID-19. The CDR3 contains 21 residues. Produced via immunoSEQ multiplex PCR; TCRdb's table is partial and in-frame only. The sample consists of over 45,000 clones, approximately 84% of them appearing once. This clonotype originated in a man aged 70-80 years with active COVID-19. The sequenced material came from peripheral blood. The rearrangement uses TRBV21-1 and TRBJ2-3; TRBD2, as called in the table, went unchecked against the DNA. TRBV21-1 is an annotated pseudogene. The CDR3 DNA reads TGTGCCAGCAGCAAAGAGGGCCTAGCTAGCCCCGGGAGGCCGGGCACAGATACGCAGTATTTT. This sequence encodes CASSKEGLASPGRPGTDTQYF.